These T cell receptor beta chains were read from a single sample in a study of PD-1 blockade in classical Hodgkin lymphoma. The repertoire was sequenced with immunoSEQ multiplex PCR; TCRdb's copy has only in-frame clones and lacks some. The sample lists fewer than 100,000 clones, around nine tenths seen once, with over 2.5% in the top ten. Sample: peripheral blood mononuclear cells (PBMCs), taken at baseline. All receptors derive from a human donor with classical Hodgkin lymphoma. CDR3s include the opening cysteine and the closing phenylalanine or tryptophan. Fields, in order: V gene, CDR3 length, CDR3 protein.

>TRBV6-5|14
CASINTGVGNTIYF
>TRBV28|13
CASSLAVTDTQYF
>TRBV10-3|18
CAISGSNSRGRRVTEAFF
>TRBV27|15
CASRSIAGNPYEQYF
>TRBV7-9|15
CATSDRIDLNTEAFF
>TRBV6-6|15
CASSYSPPANYGYTF
>TRBV30|13
CAWTTGLYSPLHF
>TRBV12-5|17
CASGLAIGTGSLYEQYF
>TRBV9|15
CASSVEAVRVYGYTF
>TRBV5-6|13
CASSPGLAFGAFF
>TRBV5-5|18
CASIKLPLAGEQTGELFF
>TRBV6-1|13
CASSETWSLEQFF
>TRBV7-8|15
CASSLRESLVYGYTF
>TRBV28|13
CAIMDRPGNTIYF
>TRBV28|14
CASRRTGVSYEQYF
>TRBV5-4|14
CASSSQGTSQPQHF
>TRBV11-2|17
CASSLEATGREPNGYTF
>TRBV27|15
CASSRPTSGAAEQYF
>TRBV11-3|16
CASSLGRQGAEETQYF
>TRBV10-2|13
CASSSLLDNEQFF
>TRBV18|16
CASSPPREHNTGELFF
>TRBV5-1|15
CASSLDLGRNQPQHF
>TRBV27|17
CASSLSMSVAGLYGYTF
>TRBV6-4|16
CASSDSGLGVSNEQFF
>TRBV12-5|15
CASGPTGTLTYEQYF
>TRBV29-1|14
CSITPGQGGETQYF
>TRBV5-1|15
CASSLGLAVHNEQFF
>TRBV4-1|16
CASSQWWREDNYGYTF
>TRBV15|16
CATSRGQGSGANVLTF
>TRBV5-4|18
CASSWEQGRRSRNYGYTF
>TRBV10-2|16
CASSESTGGANEKLFF
>TRBV27|19
CASTARRQGAGGSVNEQFF
>TRBV6-1|12
CASKAGAETQYF
>TRBV29-1|16
CSVGTTGTSGFTTQYF
>TRBV11-2|16
CASSFGNLDRVYEQYF
>TRBV4-1|16
CASSQEHPLRGNTIYF
>TRBV29-1|15
CSVDQPQGWTDTQYF
>TRBV27|12
CASSSPKNIQYF
>TRBV28|13
CASRPNAEEPQHF
>TRBV11-2|15
CASVQGTEVSYEQYF
>TRBV5-1|13
CASSGDSGYGYTF
>TRBV28|16
CASSSRQGPMNTEAFF
>TRBV25-1|18
CASSAAGLSFPGNTEAFF
>TRBV5-1|16
CASSSLDRGGSYEQYF
>TRBV29-1|17
CSVYGRTSGRSYNEQFF
>TRBV27|12
CASSFDSYEQYF
>TRBV27|14
CASSTSGRAETQYF
>TRBV9|15
CASSVTSGLTDTQYF
>TRBV19|14
CASSMMATNEKLFF
>TRBV11-3|14
CASSLDRGWNEQFF
>TRBV30|13
CAWSRDRENEQFF
>TRBV6-1|12
CASIIGTQGYTF
>TRBV4-2|14
CASSPLNRAGELFF
>TRBV4-1|18
CASSLESPAASSYNEQFF
>TRBV28|16
CASSSHEQGGNYGYTF
>TRBV11-3|15
CASSFGLAVTYEQYF
>TRBV30|14
CAWSVRAGQSGYTF
>TRBV9|15
CASSLIQGGSAEQFF
>TRBV28|14
CASSFDRVSYEQYF